These T cell receptor beta chains were read from a single sample in a study of blood T cell repertoires in COVID-19. The protocol was immunoSEQ multiplex PCR, while the TCRdb copy is restricted to in-frame clones and leaves out a portion. Of around 200,000 clones listed, over 75% are singletons. Sequences were obtained from peripheral blood. These TCRs come from a man over 45 with acute or convalescent COVID-19. Both conserved end residues are part of each CDR3. The D gene is left open where the match is weak. Part of the rows lack a size; the others show once, few, many or a class for expanded clones.

j_gene: TRBJ2-6; abundance: NA; v_gene: TRBV18; d_gene: NA; CDR3aa: CASSPGLNSGANVLTF; CDR3nt: TGTGCCAGCTCACCAGGGCTGAACTCTGGGGCCAACGTCCTGACTTTC
j_gene: TRBJ1-1; abundance: NA; v_gene: TRBV7-8; d_gene: TRBD1; CDR3aa: CASSFTGTGPNTEAFF; CDR3nt: TGTGCCAGCAGCTTCACCGGGACAGGGCCAAACACTGAAGCTTTCTTT
j_gene: TRBJ1-2; abundance: NA; v_gene: TRBV19; d_gene: NA; CDR3aa: CASSLRLGQTLGYTF; CDR3nt: TGTGCCAGTAGTCTCCGTCTTGGACAGACGCTCGGCTACACCTTC
j_gene: TRBJ1-4; abundance: NA; v_gene: TRBV6-6; d_gene: TRBD1; CDR3aa: CASRPDRGNEKLFF; CDR3nt: TGTGCCAGCAGGCCGGACAGGGGTAATGAAAAACTGTTTTTT
j_gene: TRBJ2-7; abundance: few; v_gene: TRBV4-2; d_gene: TRBD1; CDR3aa: CASSQGTKDRYIGEQYF; CDR3nt: TGTGCCAGCAGCCAAGGGACGAAGGACAGGTACATAGGCGAGCAGTACTTC
j_gene: TRBJ1-3; abundance: NA; v_gene: TRBV7-8; d_gene: TRBD1; CDR3aa: CASSPQGASGNTIYF; CDR3nt: TGTGCCAGCAGCCCACAGGGGGCATCTGGAAACACCATATATTTT
j_gene: TRBJ1-6; abundance: NA; v_gene: TRBV6-5; d_gene: NA; CDR3aa: CASRQSSYNSPLHF; CDR3nt: TGTGCCAGCAGACAGAGCTCCTATAATTCACCCCTCCACTTT
j_gene: TRBJ1-2; abundance: few; v_gene: TRBV7-8; d_gene: TRBD1; CDR3aa: CASSLAPGQGGYGYTF; CDR3nt: TGTGCCAGCAGCTTAGCCCCGGGACAGGGAGGCTATGGCTACACCTTC
j_gene: TRBJ1-2; abundance: NA; v_gene: TRBV25-1; d_gene: NA; CDR3aa: CASSPGDYGYTF; CDR3nt: TGTGCCAGCAGCCCGGGGGATTATGGCTACACCTTC
j_gene: TRBJ2-7; abundance: NA; v_gene: TRBV3-1/TRBV3-2; d_gene: TRBD1; CDR3aa: CASSHENRGRYEQYF; CDR3nt: TGTGCCAGCAGCCATGAAAACAGGGGGCGGTACGAGCAGTACTTC
j_gene: TRBJ2-5; abundance: NA; v_gene: TRBV20-1; d_gene: NA; CDR3aa: CSAQIQGPQYF; CDR3nt: TGCAGTGCCCAAATACAGGGCCCTCAGTACTTC
j_gene: TRBJ2-7; abundance: NA; v_gene: TRBV18; d_gene: NA; CDR3aa: CASSPGRGHEQYF; CDR3nt: TGTGCCAGCTCACCAGGCAGGGGCCACGAGCAGTACTTC
j_gene: TRBJ1-1; abundance: few; v_gene: TRBV14; d_gene: NA; CDR3aa: CASSQLYSEAFF; CDR3nt: TGTGCCAGCAGCCAACTCTATAGTGAAGCTTTCTTT
j_gene: TRBJ2-7; abundance: NA; v_gene: TRBV10-1; d_gene: TRBD1; CDR3aa: CASSQPGQGFYEQYF; CDR3nt: TGCGCCAGCAGTCAACCGGGACAGGGGTTCTACGAGCAGTACTTC
j_gene: TRBJ2-3; abundance: NA; v_gene: TRBV27; d_gene: NA; CDR3aa: CASSLSAGTDTQYF; CDR3nt: TGTGCCAGCAGTTTATCGGCCGGCACAGATACGCAGTATTTT
j_gene: TRBJ1-5; abundance: NA; v_gene: TRBV30; d_gene: NA; CDR3aa: CAWSLAGAWSNQPQHF; CDR3nt: TGTGCCTGGAGTCTGGCAGGGGCTTGGAGCAATCAGCCCCAGCATTTT
j_gene: TRBJ2-3; abundance: NA; v_gene: TRBV4-1; d_gene: TRBD2; CDR3aa: CASSQGSAGGPDTQYF; CDR3nt: TGCGCCAGCAGCCAAGGTTCCGCGGGGGGGCCGGATACGCAGTATTTT
j_gene: TRBJ2-5; abundance: NA; v_gene: TRBV7-2; d_gene: TRBD2; CDR3aa: CASSSGLAGETQYF; CDR3nt: TGTGCCAGCAGCTCGGGACTAGCGGGGGAGACCCAGTACTTC
j_gene: TRBJ2-3; abundance: NA; v_gene: TRBV7-3; d_gene: TRBD2; CDR3aa: CASSLRAGEDTQYF; CDR3nt: TGTGCCAGCAGCTTACGAGCGGGGGAGGATACGCAGTATTTT
j_gene: TRBJ2-3; abundance: NA; v_gene: TRBV28; d_gene: TRBD2; CDR3aa: CASERGGRDTQYF; CDR3nt: TGTGCCAGCGAACGGGGGGGCCGAGATACGCAGTATTTT
j_gene: TRBJ1-5; abundance: NA; v_gene: TRBV7-9; d_gene: NA; CDR3aa: CASSPDGNQPQHF; CDR3nt: TGTGCCAGCAGCCCCGACGGGAATCAGCCCCAGCATTTT
j_gene: TRBJ1-1; abundance: NA; v_gene: TRBV18; d_gene: NA; CDR3aa: CASSPPGGMNTEAFF; CDR3nt: TGTGCCAGCTCCCCCCCCGGCGGTATGAACACTGAAGCTTTCTTT
j_gene: TRBJ1-6; abundance: NA; v_gene: TRBV30; d_gene: TRBD1; CDR3aa: CAWTGTGHNSPLHF; CDR3nt: TGTGCCTGGACCGGGACAGGGCATAATTCACCCCTCCACTTT